The 9 T cell receptor beta chains below come from one sample, sequenced in a study of T cells in narcolepsy. The assay was immunoSEQ multiplex PCR, and TCRdb's table has in-frame clones only and misses some. The sample has about 31,000 clones, about three quarters seen once; the top ten hold 1.2%. Input material: CD45RA- memory CD4+ T cells from PBMCs. These receptors all come from a human donor with narcolepsy.

V and J are TRBV4-1 and TRBJ2-5; D gene ambiguous. Trimming took off 4 bases at V and 5 bases at J, with 11 bases between the two ends. This CDR3 region has 13 residues. Germline CDR1 MGHRA, CDR2 YSYEKL. CDR3 sequence: CASSLYSRETQYF. In DNA form, the CDR3 reads TGCGCCAGCAGCCTTTATAGCCGGGAGACCCAGTACTTC.

The CDR3 DNA is TGTGCCAGCAGTCGCCGGGACAGGGGGCGGGGGAACACTGAAGCTTTCTTT. It encodes CASSRRDRGRGNTEAFF. The V gene is TRBV27, the J gene TRBJ1-1; 12 positions match TRBD1. CDR3 length: 17 amino acids. V dropped 5 bases and J dropped 1; count of bases not matched to a gene: 8. Germline values: CDR1 MNHEY, CDR2 SMNVEV (reference sequence).

The chain has TRBV30 and TRBJ2-1, with a weak D call TRBD2 (5 bases). There are 13 residues in the CDR3. The germline CDR1 and CDR2 sequences are GTSNPN and SVGIG (reference sequence). V lost 0 bases and J 6 bases, leaving 9 bases between the germline ends. The CDR3 loop reads CAWSVLVGNEQFF. The CDR3 bases are TGTGCCTGGAGTGTACTAGTTGGCAATGAGCAGTTCTTC.

The rearrangement links TRBV14 to TRBJ1-1; 11 bases match TRBD1. The trim removed 4 bases at V and 4 bases at J, leaving 5 bases unmatched. The CDR3 is made up of 15 amino acids. Germline loops: CDR1 SGHDN, CDR2 FVKESK. CDR3 region: CASSRTGGFGTEAFF. CDR3 nucleotide sequence: TGTGCCAGCAGCCGGACAGGGGGCTTCGGCACTGAAGCTTTCTTT.

The chain carries TRBV6-5 and TRBJ2-1; 8 bases align to TRBD2. The V and J ends lost 7 bases and 5 bases, in that order; junction bases with no gene match: 10. CDR1 MNHEY and CDR2 SVGAGI come from the germline V gene. The CDR3 length is 15 residues. The CDR3 loop is CASILSGSGNNEQFF. The CDR3, as DNA: TGTGCCAGCATCCTGAGCGGGAGTGGTAACAATGAGCAGTTCTTC.

The chain couples TRBV9 to TRBJ2-5; 7 positions match TRBD1. Trimming cost V 3 bases and J 7 bases; bases outside gene matches: 6. CDR3 length: 13 residues. The germline gives CDR1 SGDLS, CDR2 YYNGEE. The CDR3 DNA reads TGTGCCAGCAGCGGACAGGGTTCGGGGACCCAGTACTTC. It codes for CASSGQGSGTQYF.

This clone was seen only once. The genes are TRBV12-5 and TRBJ2-1; 7 bases align to TRBD2. The CDR3 contains 16 residues. The germline V gene encodes CDR1 LGHNT and CDR2 FRNRAP. The trim removed 5 bases at V and 0 bases at J, leaving 7 bases unmatched. DNA for the CDR3: TGTGCTAGTGGTACTGAGCGGGGATCCTCCTACAATGAGCAGTTCTTC. Translated, it gives CASGTERGSSYNEQFF.

The V and J genes are TRBV5-1 and TRBJ1-1, with D maybe TRBD1 (5 bases). Trimming took off 8 bases at V and 1 base at J, with 15 bases between the two ends. The CDR3 is 14 residues long. Germline V lookup: CDR1 SGHRS, CDR2 YFSETQ. The CDR3 loop is CASTPGPQNTEAFF. The CDR3 nucleotides are TGCGCCAGTACGCCGGGACCCCAGAACACTGAAGCTTTCTTT.

The rearrangement joins TRBV7-9 to TRBJ2-1; tentative D call: TRBD2 (5 bases). Germline V gene data show CDR1 as SEHNR and CDR2 as FQNEAQ (reference sequence). The germline V and J ends were trimmed by 5 bases and 0 bases, with 11 bases remaining between them. The CDR3 length is 15 residues. This chain's CDR3 is CASSKPGSSYNEQFF. The DNA of the CDR3 is TGTGCCAGCAGCAAACCGGGGAGCTCCTACAATGAGCAGTTCTTC.